This T cell receptor beta chain was documented in a study of tumor and adjacent non-tumor tissue in lung cancer (dated by TCRdb to the late 2010s). General notes on the study: The cohort included some twelve adenocarcinoma, a couple of squamous cell carcinoma and 1 small cell lung cancer patients. A total of 95 million to 150 million productive TCRbeta reads were generated by sequencing, corresponding to an average of about 4 million reads per sample. Ages among the roughly 15 patients ranged from roughly 31 to 76 years, there were approximately 10 men and 5 women, and disease was at TNM stage I to III. For each patient, one tumor sample and one normal lung sample were taken, giving about 29 paired specimens that underwent TCRbeta CDR3 sequencing. The study compared bulk TCRbeta repertoires between lung tumor tissue and matched distant non-tumor lung tissue from fewer than 18 lung cancer patients. Broader findings and caveats from the paper: The cohort had only about 14 patients, and the authors noted that larger samples and more detailed clinical data are needed. TCR diversity was significantly higher in younger patients, and higher tumor TCR diversity was associated with shorter overall and disease-free survival. TCR diversity (inverse Simpson) was significantly higher in tumor than in normal lung tissue (around 450 vs 160, P = 0.0075, Mann-Whitney U test). Because peripheral blood was not sequenced, the blood TCRbeta repertoires of the lung cancer patients in the study went unexamined. The methods do not name the sequencing platform or mention unique molecular identifiers. The top 100 clones made up a significantly larger cumulative share of the repertoire in normal lung than in tumor tissue.

RNA was isolated from bulk, unsorted tissue, and RNA quality was assessed with a NanoDrop ND-1000 and an Agilent 2100. Distant non-tumor tissue taken more than 3 cm from the tumor edge was used as the normal lung sample. All donors had newly diagnosed lung cancer, had not received prior chemotherapy, and were admitted for thoracic surgery in China between August and November 2014. Patients with previous radiotherapy or chemotherapy, or with another concurrent cancer, were excluded from the study. Pieces of surgical tissue measuring about 1-2 cm3 were kept in RNAlater solution and held at -80 degrees C until needed. The library relied on multiplex PCR. The sequencing machine was an Illumina HiSeq 2500. TCRbeta libraries were constructed through three rounds of nested PCR with primers (Table S4) according to protocols adapted from ARM-PCR. Before sequencing, PCR products in the 200-500 bp range were cut out of the gel and cleaned up using the QIAquick gel extraction kit. In the paper's pipeline: Reads were cleaned with Trimmomatic, merged with FLASH into complete CDR3 sequences, and assigned to V(D)J germline segments with MiTCR. VDJtools was used to compute clonal diversity as the inverse Simpson's index. In-frame sequences without a premature stop codon were defined as productive reads. TCRdb trimmed public reads at Q25 via fastp, called clones via MiXCR and kept in-frame beta chains. A single entry per CDR3 protein holds the most common genes and DNA from its merged rows. The V and J calls here are based on TCRdb, not the publication. This sample lists roughly 67,000 distinct CDR3 sequences; approximately 73% were detected once. The top ten hold 40% to 50% of the sample.

There are 12 amino acids in the CDR3, from cysteine to phenylalanine inclusive. Just the 36-base CDR3 DNA is kept, in frame starting at base 1. In the case of this clonotype: Its antigen is unknown. The junction shows a germline mismatch at one end, possibly a read error.

This clonotype originated in a man between 60 and 75 years old with non-small cell lung cancer. The rearrangement combines TRBV12-3 or TRBV12-4 with TRBJ2-1; TRBD1 might be the D gene, on 5 matching bases. Specimen: distant non-tumor lung tissue. The CDR3 is CASSSGWIEHFF. The DNA sequence is TGTGCCAGCAGTTCAGGGTGGATTGAGCATTTCTTC.